Listed here is a single T cell receptor beta chain. It lacks a known antigen. No clone much larger than this one lies a single base away; base qualities are absent. The trim is 5 bases for V and 0 bases for J, with a gap of 23 bases between the germline ends. From a lookup of the germline V gene, CDR1 and CDR2 are SGHAT and FQNNGV. Reading from cysteine to phenylalanine, the CDR3 counts 19 amino acids. The kept DNA is CDR3 alone, 57 bases in frame from the first base. These data belong to a study of T cell responses to AZD1222 COVID-19 vaccine (dated by TCRdb to about 2021). For the study in its entirety: AZD1222 recipients given second doses at about 4 weeks or at about 12 weeks were pooled, since spike-specific TCR depth and breadth were not found to differ between the two schedules. TCR sequencing covered 230 or so trial participants: around 210 given two doses of AZD1222 and approximately 26 given two doses of MenACWY control vaccine. Trial participants were enrolled into age subgroups of 18-55, 56-69 and 70-plus years, which contained about 150, 28 and 57 TCR-sequenced participants, respectively.

Results the study describes overall, beyond this receptor: Participants were mostly white British, with more females than males. The authors suggested clonal diversity may have been underestimated. A significant rise in spike-specific TCR breadth and depth was observed after two AZD1222 doses relative to day 0 and relative to MenACWY recipients. Conclusions about previously exposed vaccinees are limited because only five or six AZD1222 recipients were SARS-CoV-2 seropositive at baseline. The 56-69-year group was small, and its depth increase did not reach significance, likely because of low power. The whole spike protein was spanned by vaccine-associated CD4 TCRs, and dominant responses were seen in regions 160-218 and 743-854. Reportedly, almost half of the unique spike-specific TCRs recognized epitopes lying outside the regions that are mutated in the B.1.351 and B.1.1.7 variants. No day 14 peak-response samples were available, so repertoires were characterized only after the peak T cell response.

The CDR3 regions of human TCRbeta chains were subjected to immunosequencing. The study's own analysis went as follows. TCRs in the repertoires were matched against a reference library of SARS-CoV-2-specific TCRs that had been generated with the MIRA antigen-specificity platform. Breadth was defined as the fraction of unique TCRs that were SARS-CoV-2-associated, and depth was defined as the fraction of total T cells that were SARS-CoV-2-associated. Using the MIRA data, every spike-specific TCR was mapped to the spike region that the TCR reacted to and assigned to either a CD4 or a CD8 class. Log10-transformed breadth and depth values were compared by one-way ANOVA with Sidak's multiple comparisons tests. Sourced from immuneACCESS, this table was stored by TCRdb with only in-frame sequences that have V and J called. A share of the clones is absent; for the studies checked, an unresolved V gene accounts for under half, and the remainder has no known explanation. From that table come the V and J calls and clone size; the DNA was used to work out D and trimming. The sample table contains about 120,000 clones; only one count was recorded for around 92% of them. The top ten constitute around 15% of the sample.

Interpreted using the paper, the time point label stands for: baseline before first vaccination. The vaccinee samples were drawn from two UK trials, COV001 and COV002, one of which was a single-blind randomized controlled phase 2/3 trial testing AZD1222 (ChAdOx1 nCoV-19) in healthy adults. Trial participant PBMC samples were collected at day 0 and day 28 after the second dose for TCRbeta chain sequencing. The sequences come from peripheral blood, collected on day 0 of AZD1222 vaccination. This sequence was found in an adult in good health. This chain joins TRBV11-2 to TRBJ1-5; TRBD1 is possibly the D segment (5 matching bases). The DNA sequence is given as TGTGCCAGCAGCCTAGCAGGGTCTCAACTTCCACTTAGCAATCAGCCCCAGCATTTT. Translated, it gives CASSLAGSQLPLSNQPQHF.